This T cell receptor (beta chain) was recovered during a study of T-cell memory formation after mild COVID-19 (dated by TCRdb to the early 2020s). Some background on the complete study: TCR sequence clusters from the two donors were found to be largely donor specific. In two donors, T-cell clones that expanded and contracted after mild COVID-19 were followed by sequencing TCRalpha and TCRbeta repertoires longitudinally. The cohort was made up of two young adult volunteers, one female and one male, who were previously healthy. General findings and caveats noted by the study authors: The study included only a couple of mild cases, and larger cohorts that include severe cases with pre-infection samples were judged to be necessary. Contracting CD4+ clones appeared mostly in the CM and EM memory subsets, whereas CD8+ clones were enriched in EMRA. From day 15 to 85, contracting clones showed balanced CD4/CD8 phenotypes, whereas a second wave of clones that expanded from day 15 to 37 leaned towards CD4+. The second-wave clones that peaked on day 37 were not confirmed to be SARS-CoV-2 specific. The detection of some responding clones in pre-infection memory suggests that pre-existing cross-reactive memory T cells joined the SARS-CoV-2 response.

V and J lose 5 bases and 4 bases, and a span of 11 bases separates them. Measured from the cysteine to the phenylalanine, the CDR3 is 14 residues long. Left in the record is the CDR3 DNA by itself, 42 bases read in frame from the first base. CDR1 LGHDT and CDR2 YNNKEL were looked up in the germline V gene (reference sequence). PBMCs were isolated by Ficoll-Paque density gradient centrifugation. These reads were obtained on an Illumina NovaSeq 6000. TCRalpha and TCRbeta cDNA libraries were constructed by 5'RACE with constant-segment primers, with sample barcodes and unique molecular identifiers being introduced. Trizol reagent was used to extract RNA from every sample. Library amplification was performed in two PCR steps, and a second sample barcode and Illumina TruSeq adapters were introduced in the second step. Sequencing of the libraries was done on an Illumina NovaSeq, producing 2 x 150 bp paired-end reads. Per the source publication's procedure: The reads were demultiplexed and collapsed into UMI-guided consensus sequences using migec v1.2.7. With mixcr v2.1.11, UMI consensuses were aligned to TRA and TRB V and J templates and assembled into clonotypes. A clonotype was counted as expanded or contracted only if both edgeR and NoisET called the change significant, with noise models trained on biological replicates. For edgeR calls, the thresholds were a false discovery rate-adjusted p below 0.01 and a log2 fold-change of 1. As an exploratory analysis of dynamics, PCA with hierarchical clustering was applied to max-normalized trajectories of the 1000 most abundant clonotypes. Separately sequenced CD4+ and CD8+ repertoires were used to assign the CD4 or CD8 phenotype of responding clones. The public reads were quality trimmed at Q25 with fastp and then assembled into clones with MiXCR by TCRdb, keeping productive beta chains. Rows matching on CDR3 protein sequence are summarized as one entry with the most common DNA and genes. The V and J calls follow TCRdb's processing rather than the paper's. Here the sample has fewer than 150,000 distinct CDR3 sequences; about 15% occur a single time. The ten largest clones capture 4% to 6% of the sample.

A word on this clonotype: Its antigen has not been determined. One base away there is no much larger clone; base qualities are not given.

The sequenced material came from PBMCs or a T cell subset sorted from them (not recorded which). This TCR came from a man aged 18 to 29 who had mild COVID-19 (a few samples of this study predate the infection). The sample titles of this study are shuffled in the database, so cell type and time point are left out; the donor was told from shared clones. The V and J genes are TRBV3-1 and TRBJ2-2; the D region is possibly TRBD1 or TRBD2, each matching across 5 bases. The nucleotides are TGTGCCAGCAGCAGTACTAGGGGCACCGGGGAGCTGTTTTTT. The resulting protein is CASSSTRGTGELFF.